This T cell receptor beta chain was retrieved from a study of T cell responses to AZD1222 COVID-19 vaccine. Study findings and constraints: Spike regions recognized by vaccine-associated CD4 TCRs spanned the protein, led by 160-218 and 743-854. Among the donors, most were white British and more were female, and clonal diversity was possibly underestimated.

This CDR3 has 14 amino acids. CDR1 is SGHDT, CDR2 YYEEEE, per germline. Trimming took off 7 bases at V and 4 bases at J, with 18 bases between the two ends. On this clone: Its antigen is as yet unknown.

Here immunoSEQ multiplex PCR was the method, and the copy in TCRdb shows in-frame clones only, minus some. The sample carries 90,000 to 95,000 clones, about 88% recorded once. This rearrangement joins TRBV5-6 to TRBJ2-7; possibly TRBD1 or TRBD2 for D (5 bases each). Sequencing used peripheral blood, obtained on day 0 of AZD1222 vaccination. This receptor was identified in an adult in good health. Here the CDR3 DNA reads TGTGCCAGCTGCCTGAGAGGGACCCCTTACGAGCAGTACTTC. This sequence encodes CASCLRGTPYEQYF. Drawing the rest from reference TRBV5-6 and TRBJ2-7, the complete variable domain is DAGVTQSPTHLIKTRGQQVTLRCSPKSGHDTVSWYQQALGQGPQFIFQYYEEEERQRGNFPDRFSGHQFPNYSSELNVNALLLGDSALYLCASCLRGTPYEQYFGPGTRLTVT.